The T cell receptor beta chain described here comes from a study of T cell repertoires in cytomegalovirus infection. Study overall: CMV infection and matching HLA type were both indicated by public TCR beta signatures. The study's findings and limits: The study identified carriers of CMV plus the relevant HLA from cumulative public TCR beta family frequency. The response measured ex vivo was dominated by TCR beta clonotypes (HLA-C-restricted and CMV-specific).

This CDR3 contains 13 residues. CDR1 is MNHEY, CDR2 SMNVEV, per germline (reference sequence). V lost 4 bases to trimming and J lost 7 bases, with 10 bases between them. One entry per CDR3 protein, called by TCRdb with MiXCR from the reads. The sample gives over 450,000 distinct CDR3 sequences, approximately 10% of which show up once; roughly 10% is in the top ten. This clonotype was found many times. Its antigen is unidentified. The receptor was derived from a human donor in good health (CMV status not recorded). Some clones in this sample may be carry-over from other donors' samples. The sequencing sample was made of PBMCs. This sequence joins TRBV27 and TRBJ2-2; D is unclear. CDR3 amino acids: CASSSDRDGELFF. The CDR3 coding sequence is TGTGCCAGCAGTTCCGATCGAGACGGGGAGCTGTTTTTT.